Shown below are 12 T cell receptor beta chains from a single sample sequenced in a study of cytomegalovirus exposure and HLA in healthy donors. It was with 60 Vbeta and 13 Jbeta primers that the PCR ran. TCRdb's table, derived via immunoSEQ multiplex PCR, lists solely in-frame clones and lacks some. In the table there are under 200,000 clones, 70% to 85% of which are singletons. The specimen was PBMCs. All receptors derive from a man aged 35-49 years in good health and CMV-seronegative.

Only a few counts were recorded for this clone. This chain uses TRBV27 with TRBJ2-7; TRBD2 matches 9 bases. After removal of 6 bases from V and 3 bases from J, the junction contained 3 bases not matched to a gene. Germline CDR1 is MNHEY and CDR2 is SMNVEV (reference sequence). CDR3 length: 13 residues. The CDR3 sequence: CASRAGGRYEQYF. Written as DNA, the CDR3 is TGTGCCAGCAGGGCGGGAGGGCGCTACGAGCAGTACTTC.

The chain uses TRBV23-1 and TRBJ2-1, with 8 bases lining up with TRBD2. TRBV23-1 is an ORF, and what it does is uncertain. After removal of 3 bases from V and 4 bases from J, the junction contained 17 bases not matched to a gene. The CDR3 loop spans 19 amino acids. The CDR3 loop reads CASSHPYDSSGSSYNEQFF. CDR3 nucleotides: TGCGCCAGCAGTCACCCGTACGACAGCAGCGGGAGTTCATACAATGAGCAGTTCTTC.

The chain couples TRBV25-1 to TRBJ2-3; possible D gene TRBD2, 6 bases. The V gene's germline CDR1 is MGHDK and CDR2 SYGVNS. The ends were cut back, 3 bases at V and 0 bases at J, with 13 bases in the middle. The CDR3 loop spans 16 amino acids. CDR3: CASSDYGSASTDTQYF. CDR3 sequence (DNA): TGTGCCAGCAGTGACTACGGGAGTGCTAGCACAGATACGCAGTATTTT.

As concerns this clone: Other DNA variants within this sample encode the same CDR3. The chain is built from TRBV6-1 and TRBJ1-4; 8 bases are a match to TRBD1. The V and J ends lost 1 base and 7 bases, in that order; junction bases with no gene match: 2. The CDR3 covers 14 residues. The germline gives CDR1 MNHNS, CDR2 SASEGT. CDR3 in DNA: TGTGCCAGCAGTGAAGGGACAGGGAGTGAAAAACTGTTTTTT. Its translation is CASSEGTGSEKLFF.

The chain couples TRBV4-1 to TRBJ2-3; D remains unclear. Trimming shortened V by 0 bases and J by 1 base, and 8 bases separated the two germline ends. CDR1 is MGHRA and CDR2 is YSYEKL in the germline V gene. There are 15 residues in the CDR3. In nucleotides, the CDR3 is TGCGCCAGCAGCCAAGATCGGCAGGGCACAGATACGCAGTATTTT. Translating it yields CASSQDRQGTDTQYF.

In its sample, this clone was seen a few times. This chain joins TRBV5-1 and TRBJ2-2, with 10 bases aligning to TRBD2. Germline V CDR1 and CDR2: SGHRS, YFSETQ. The CDR3 is 16 residues long. Trimming removed 0 bases from V and 6 bases from J; junction bases left unmatched: 5. The CDR3 bases are TGCGCCAGCAGCTTGGAGGTAGCGGGAGGCCCCGGGGAGCTGTTTTTT. Protein sequence: CASSLEVAGGPGELFF.

This chain uses TRBV4-1 with TRBJ2-7; 7 positions agree with TRBD2. J lost 5 bases, V lost 4 bases, and 11 bases had no gene match. CDR1 is MGHRA, CDR2 YSYEKL, per germline. The CDR3 loop spans 15 amino acids. The CDR3 sequence: CASSPRDYVGDEQYF. As DNA, the CDR3 is TGCGCCAGCAGCCCGCGGGACTATGTGGGGGACGAGCAGTACTTC.

In DNA form, the CDR3 reads TGTGCCAGTAGGCTGGGCCCCCAAGAGACCCAGTACTTC. Translated, it gives CASRLGPQETQYF. The gene calls are TRBV19 and TRBJ2-5; D gene unclear. The germline gives CDR1 LNHDA, CDR2 SQIVND (reference sequence). The CDR3 length is 13 residues. Trimming took off 6 bases at V and 1 base at J, with 9 bases between the two ends.

V usage is TRBV28 and J usage is TRBJ1-1; 9 bases line up with TRBD1. This CDR3 comprises 15 residues. The trim removed 7 bases at V and 7 bases at J, leaving 13 bases unmatched. In germline, CDR1 is MDHEN, CDR2 SYDVKM. The CDR3 spells CASIMTGTGYSEAFF. The CDR3 bases are TGTGCCAGCATAATGACCGGGACAGGGTATAGTGAAGCTTTCTTT.

This sequence joins TRBV11-2 and TRBJ2-2; the D gene is possibly TRBD2 (5 bases). Per germline, CDR1 SGHAT and CDR2 FQNNGV. This CDR3 spans 14 amino acids. V lost 5 bases, J lost 9 bases, and 16 bases lay in between. The CDR3 reads CASSHRTRSRELFF. CDR3 nucleotides: TGTGCCAGCAGCCATCGGACTCGTTCCCGGGAGCTGTTTTTT. The variable domain in full, with the rest retrieved from reference TRBV11-2 and TRBJ2-2, is EAGVAQSPRYKIIEKRQSVAFWCNPISGHATLYWYQQILGQGPKLLIQFQNNGVVDDSQLPKDRFSAERLKGVDSTLKIQPAKLEDSAVYLCASSHRTRSRELFFGEGSRLTVL.

Only one count was recorded for this clone. The gene calls are TRBV27 and TRBJ1-5; tentative D call: TRBD1 (5 bases). Trimming took off 5 bases at V and 4 bases at J, with 9 bases between the two ends. Germline CDR1 reads MNHEY; CDR2 reads SMNVEV (reference sequence). The CDR3 runs 13 residues. CDR3 DNA: TGTGCCAGCAGTCACTCAGGGAATCAGCCCCAGCATTTT. This gives the protein CASSHSGNQPQHF.

The chain recombines TRBV11-2 with TRBJ1-4, with 8 nucleotides matching TRBD1. The V gene end was trimmed by 7 bases and the J gene end by 4 bases; junction bases not matched to a gene: 8. The CDR3 is made up of 15 amino acids. Germline V lookup: CDR1 SGHAT, CDR2 FQNNGV. The CDR3 loop is CASTLPGQVNEKLFF. CDR3 bases: TGTGCCAGCACCCTACCGGGACAGGTTAATGAAAAACTGTTTTTT.